The 3 T cell receptor beta chains in this list originate from one sample, sequenced in a study of regulatory T cells in long-lasting Graves disease. Arm-PCR with iRepertoire HTBI primers amplified the CDR3 regions for these TCR beta libraries. TCRdb re-called the multiplex PCR reads with MiXCR, one entry per CDR3 protein. Of 400,000 to 450,000 distinct CDR3 sequences listed, about a sixth were seen once; the top ten hold around 10%. The time point was: newly diagnosed GD, antithyroid drugs for less than 3 months. After RNA was extracted from PBMCs, the TCR library was made from it. These data also featured in a second study, about T cells in Graves' hyperthyroidism and ophthalmopathy.

This specimen consisted of peripheral blood mononuclear cells (PBMCs), obtained at new diagnosis, from a patient treated with antithyroid drugs. The receptors here all came from a woman in her twenties or thirties with Graves disease.

This clonotype was counted ten times or more. The chain is built from TRBV20-1 and TRBJ1-1; no definite D call. This CDR3 has 14 residues. Deletions cut 0 bases from V and 8 bases from J, with 16 bases between. Germline-derived CDR1 and CDR2 are DFQATT and SNEGSKA (reference sequence). The chain's CDR3 is CSARDYQEPDEAFF. The CDR3 DNA reads as TGCAGTGCTAGAGATTACCAGGAACCCGACGAAGCTTTCTTT.

This clonotype has only one observation. V usage is TRBV12-3 or TRBV12-4 and J usage is TRBJ2-7; 14 bases are shared with TRBD2. V gave up 6 bases and J gave up 5 bases; unmatched junction bases: 9. The CDR3 is made up of 16 amino acids. CDR3 in DNA: TGTGCCAGCAGGTCCGGGACTAGCGGGAGCGCCGACGAGCAGTACTTC. It is translated as CASRSGTSGSADEQYF.

On this clonotype: This may come from a read error, since a much larger clone is one base off. The V gene is TRBV29-1, the J gene TRBJ2-1; D unresolved. Germline CDR1 SQVTM, CDR2 ANQGSEA. The CDR3 is made up of 13 amino acids. The V end lost 3 bases, the J end lost 0 bases, and 6 bases lay between the germline ends. CDR3: CSVDPSSYNEQFF. CDR3 in DNA: TGCAGCGTTGACCCTAGCTCCTACAATGAGCAGTTCTTC.